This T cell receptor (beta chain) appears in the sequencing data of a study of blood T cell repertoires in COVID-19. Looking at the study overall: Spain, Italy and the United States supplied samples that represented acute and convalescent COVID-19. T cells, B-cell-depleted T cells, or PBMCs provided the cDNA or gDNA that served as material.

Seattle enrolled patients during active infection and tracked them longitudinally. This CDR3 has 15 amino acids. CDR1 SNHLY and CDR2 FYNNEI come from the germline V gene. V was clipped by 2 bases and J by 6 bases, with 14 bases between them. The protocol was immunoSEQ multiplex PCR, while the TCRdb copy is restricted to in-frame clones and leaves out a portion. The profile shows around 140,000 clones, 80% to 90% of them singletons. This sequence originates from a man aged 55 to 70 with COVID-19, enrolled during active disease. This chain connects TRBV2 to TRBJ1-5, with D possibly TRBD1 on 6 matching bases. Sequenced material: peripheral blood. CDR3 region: CASSELWGLFQPQHF. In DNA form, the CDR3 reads TGTGCCAGCAGTGAACTGTGGGGGCTTTTTCAGCCCCAGCATTTT.